This TCR beta chain was retrieved from a study of cytomegalovirus exposure and HLA in healthy donors. Whole-study findings and limits: A later analysis showed TCR association rates differing by HLA locus, peaking at DRB1 and lowest at HLA-C.

Germline trimming cut 5 bases from V and 5 bases from J; bases unmatched to any gene: 1. The germline gives CDR1 SGHTA, CDR2 FQGTGA. The CDR3 covers 13 residues. PCR primers comprised 60 Vbeta and 13 Jbeta primers. Method: immunoSEQ multiplex PCR; TCRdb's copy keeps in-frame clones and lacks some. The sample holds roughly 100,000 clones, 60% to 85% seen once. A word on this clone: Its antigen remains unknown.

The sequenced material came from PBMCs. The chain couples TRBV7-3 to TRBJ2-5, with 11 bases fitting TRBD1. The clonotype was recovered from a male donor in good health and CMV-seropositive. CDR3 sequence: CASSGTGGETQYF. The CDR3 bases are TGTGCCAGCAGCGGGACAGGGGGTGAGACCCAGTACTTC.